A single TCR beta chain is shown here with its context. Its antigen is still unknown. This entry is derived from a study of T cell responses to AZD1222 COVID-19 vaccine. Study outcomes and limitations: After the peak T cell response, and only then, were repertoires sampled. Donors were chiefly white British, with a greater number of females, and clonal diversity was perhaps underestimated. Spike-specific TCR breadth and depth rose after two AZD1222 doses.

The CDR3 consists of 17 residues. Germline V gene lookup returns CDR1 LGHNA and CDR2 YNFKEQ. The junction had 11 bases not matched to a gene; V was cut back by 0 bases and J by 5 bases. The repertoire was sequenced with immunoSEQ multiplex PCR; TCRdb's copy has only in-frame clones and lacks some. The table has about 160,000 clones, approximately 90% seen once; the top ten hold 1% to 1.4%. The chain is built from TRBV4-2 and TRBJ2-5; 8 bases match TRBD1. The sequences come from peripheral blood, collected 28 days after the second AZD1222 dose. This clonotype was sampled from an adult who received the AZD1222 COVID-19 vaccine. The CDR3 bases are TGTGCCAGCAGCCAAGAACCCCCCGGGACAGGCGGCGAGACCCAGTACTTC. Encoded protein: CASSQEPPGTGGETQYF.